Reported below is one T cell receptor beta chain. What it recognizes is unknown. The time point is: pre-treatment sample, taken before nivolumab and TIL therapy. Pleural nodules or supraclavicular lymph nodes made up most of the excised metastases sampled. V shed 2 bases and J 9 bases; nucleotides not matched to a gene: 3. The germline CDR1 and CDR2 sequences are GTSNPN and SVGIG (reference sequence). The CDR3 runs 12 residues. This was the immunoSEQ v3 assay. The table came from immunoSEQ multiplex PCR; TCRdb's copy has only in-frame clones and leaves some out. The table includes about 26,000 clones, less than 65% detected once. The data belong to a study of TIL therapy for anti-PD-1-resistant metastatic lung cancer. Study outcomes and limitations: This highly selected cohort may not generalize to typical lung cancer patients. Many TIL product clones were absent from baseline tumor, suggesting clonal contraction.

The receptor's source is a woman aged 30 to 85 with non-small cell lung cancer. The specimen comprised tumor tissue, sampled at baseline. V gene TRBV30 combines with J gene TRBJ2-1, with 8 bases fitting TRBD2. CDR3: CAWSPGRGEQFF. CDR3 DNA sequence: TGTGCCTGGAGTCCCGGGAGGGGTGAGCAGTTCTTC. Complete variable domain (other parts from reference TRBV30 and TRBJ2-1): SQTIHQWPATLVQPVGSPLSLECTVEGTSNPNLYWYRQAAGRGLQLLFYSVGIGQISSEVPQNLSASRPQDRQFILSSKKLLLSDSGFYLCAWSPGRGEQFFGPGTRLTVL.